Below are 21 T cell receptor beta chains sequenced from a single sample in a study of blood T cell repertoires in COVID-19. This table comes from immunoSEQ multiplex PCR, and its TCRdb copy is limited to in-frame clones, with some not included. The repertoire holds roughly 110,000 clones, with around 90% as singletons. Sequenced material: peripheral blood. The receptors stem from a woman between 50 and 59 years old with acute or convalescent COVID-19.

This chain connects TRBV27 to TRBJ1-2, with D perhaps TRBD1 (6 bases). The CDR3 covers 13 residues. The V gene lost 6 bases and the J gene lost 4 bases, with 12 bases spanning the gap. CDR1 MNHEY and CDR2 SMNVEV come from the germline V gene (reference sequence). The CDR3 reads CASRARGGYGYTF. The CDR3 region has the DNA TGTGCCAGCAGGGCGAGAGGGGGCTATGGCTACACCTTC.

CDR3 loop: CAIQGRGGGYTF. The CDR3 DNA is TGTGCCATCCAAGGGAGGGGCGGTGGCTACACCTTC. The rearrangement links TRBV28 to TRBJ1-2, with a tentative D call TRBD1 (5 bases). The CDR3 is 12 residues long. Trimming removed 10 bases at V and 7 bases at J, with 16 bases between. The V gene's germline CDR1 is MDHEN and CDR2 SYDVKM.

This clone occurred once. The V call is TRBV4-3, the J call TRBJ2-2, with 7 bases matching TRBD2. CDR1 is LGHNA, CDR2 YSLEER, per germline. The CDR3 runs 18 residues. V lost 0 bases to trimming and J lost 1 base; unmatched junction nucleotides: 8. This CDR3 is CASSQEPPTGGNTGELFF. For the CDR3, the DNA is TGCGCCAGCAGCCAAGAGCCCCCCACGGGAGGGAACACCGGGGAGCTGTTTTTT.

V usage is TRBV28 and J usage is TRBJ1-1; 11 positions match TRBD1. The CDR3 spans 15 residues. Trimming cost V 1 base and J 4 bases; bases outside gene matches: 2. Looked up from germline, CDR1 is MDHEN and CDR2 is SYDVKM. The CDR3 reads CASSLSGTGGTEAFF. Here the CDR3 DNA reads TGTGCCAGCAGTTTATCGGGGACAGGGGGCACTGAAGCTTTCTTT. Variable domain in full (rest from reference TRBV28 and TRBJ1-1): DVKVTQSSRYLVKRTGEKVFLECVQDMDHENMFWYRQDPGLGLRLIYFSYDVKMKEKGDIPEGYSVSREKKERFSLILESASTNQTSMYLCASSLSGTGGTEAFFGQGTRLTVV.

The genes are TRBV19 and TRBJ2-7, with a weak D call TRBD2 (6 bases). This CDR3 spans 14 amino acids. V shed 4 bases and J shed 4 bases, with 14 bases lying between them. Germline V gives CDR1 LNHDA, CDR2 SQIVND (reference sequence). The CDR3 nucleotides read TGTGCCAGTAGTAGAGGGACTTCACAATACGAGCAGTACTTC. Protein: CASSRGTSQYEQYF.

CDR3 region: CASSFQSGQGPRSTEAFF. Here the CDR3 DNA reads TGTGCCAGCAGTTTCCAGTCCGGACAGGGGCCCAGGAGCACTGAAGCTTTCTTT. The chain couples TRBV28 to TRBJ1-1; 9 bases fit TRBD1. The CDR3 extends over 18 amino acids. Germline V gives CDR1 MDHEN, CDR2 SYDVKM. V was pared by 3 bases and J by 4 bases, with 15 bases of the junction left unmatched.

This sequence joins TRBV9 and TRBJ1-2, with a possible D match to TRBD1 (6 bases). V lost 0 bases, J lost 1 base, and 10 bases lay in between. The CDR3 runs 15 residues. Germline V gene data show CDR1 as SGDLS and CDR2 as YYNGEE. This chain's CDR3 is CASSVEDSVNYGYTF. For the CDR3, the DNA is TGTGCCAGCAGCGTAGAGGACAGCGTTAACTATGGCTACACCTTC.

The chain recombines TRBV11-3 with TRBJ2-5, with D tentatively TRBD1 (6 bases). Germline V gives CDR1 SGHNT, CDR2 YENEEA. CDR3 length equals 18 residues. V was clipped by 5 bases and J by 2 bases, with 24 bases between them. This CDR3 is CASSPIKNNWTVQETQYF. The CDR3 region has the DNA TGTGCCAGCAGCCCTATCAAAAACAACTGGACAGTTCAAGAGACCCAGTACTTC.

CDR3 region: CAWSVLGGLEAFF. As DNA, the CDR3 is TGTGCCTGGAGTGTACTAGGAGGGCTTGAAGCTTTCTTT. This chain joins TRBV30 and TRBJ1-1, with D unclear. Germline V CDR1 and CDR2: GTSNPN, SVGIG (reference sequence). The CDR3 is made up of 13 amino acids. Deletions cut 0 bases from V and 7 bases from J, with 12 bases between.

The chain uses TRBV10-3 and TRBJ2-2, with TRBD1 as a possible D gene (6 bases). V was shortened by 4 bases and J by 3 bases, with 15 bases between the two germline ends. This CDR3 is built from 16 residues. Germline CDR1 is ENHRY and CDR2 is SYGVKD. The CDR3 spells CAISGLGGQDTGELFF. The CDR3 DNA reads TGTGCCATCAGTGGATTAGGGGGTCAGGACACCGGGGAGCTGTTTTTT.

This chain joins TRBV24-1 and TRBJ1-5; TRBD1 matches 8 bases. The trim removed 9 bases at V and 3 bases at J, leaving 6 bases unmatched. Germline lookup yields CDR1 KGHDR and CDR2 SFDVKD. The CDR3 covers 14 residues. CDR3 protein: CATQGAGANQPQHF. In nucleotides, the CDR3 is TGTGCCACCCAGGGGGCGGGGGCCAATCAGCCCCAGCATTTT.

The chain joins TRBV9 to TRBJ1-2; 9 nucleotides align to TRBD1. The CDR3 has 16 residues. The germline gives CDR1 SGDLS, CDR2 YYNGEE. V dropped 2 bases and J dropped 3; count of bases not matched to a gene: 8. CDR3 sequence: CASSVGQGKGYYGYTF. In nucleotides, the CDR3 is TGTGCCAGCAGCGTTGGACAGGGGAAGGGCTACTATGGCTACACCTTC.

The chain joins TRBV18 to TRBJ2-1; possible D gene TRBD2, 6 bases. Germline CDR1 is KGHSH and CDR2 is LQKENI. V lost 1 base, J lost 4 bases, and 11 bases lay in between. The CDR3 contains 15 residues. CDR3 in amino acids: CASSPQAGSYNEQFF. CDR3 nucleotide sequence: TGTGCCAGCTCACCACAGGCGGGATCTTACAATGAGCAGTTCTTC.

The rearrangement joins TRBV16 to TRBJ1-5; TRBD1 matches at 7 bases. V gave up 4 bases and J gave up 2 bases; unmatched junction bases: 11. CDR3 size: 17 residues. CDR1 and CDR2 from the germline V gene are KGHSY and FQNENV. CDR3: CASSLLTGFVGNQPQHF. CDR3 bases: TGTGCCAGCAGCCTTTTGACAGGGTTTGTCGGCAATCAGCCCCAGCATTTT.

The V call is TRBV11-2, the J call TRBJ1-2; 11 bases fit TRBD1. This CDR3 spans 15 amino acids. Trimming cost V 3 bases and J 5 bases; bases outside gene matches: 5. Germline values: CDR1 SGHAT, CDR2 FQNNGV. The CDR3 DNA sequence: TGTGCCAGCAGCTTGGGGACAGGGGGAGTATATGGCTACACCTTC. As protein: CASSLGTGGVYGYTF.

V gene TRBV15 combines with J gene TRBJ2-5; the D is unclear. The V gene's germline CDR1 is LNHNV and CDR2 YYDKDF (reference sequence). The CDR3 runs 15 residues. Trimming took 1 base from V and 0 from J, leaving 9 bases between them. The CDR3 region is CATSRAPVYQETQYF. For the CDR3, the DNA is TGTGCCACCAGCAGAGCTCCGGTATACCAAGAGACCCAGTACTTC.

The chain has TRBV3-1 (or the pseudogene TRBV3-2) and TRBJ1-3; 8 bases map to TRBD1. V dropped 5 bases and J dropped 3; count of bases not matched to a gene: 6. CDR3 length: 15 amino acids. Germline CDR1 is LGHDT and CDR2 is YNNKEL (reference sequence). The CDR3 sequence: CASSTLTGVGNTIYF. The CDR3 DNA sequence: TGTGCCAGCAGCACACTGACAGGGGTTGGAAACACCATATATTTT.

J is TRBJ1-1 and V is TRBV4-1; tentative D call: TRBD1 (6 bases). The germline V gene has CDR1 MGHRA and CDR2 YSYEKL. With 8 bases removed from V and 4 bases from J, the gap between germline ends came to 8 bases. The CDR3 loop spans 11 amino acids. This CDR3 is CASRGGTEAFF. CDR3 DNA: TGCGCCAGCCGAGGGGGCACTGAAGCTTTCTTT.

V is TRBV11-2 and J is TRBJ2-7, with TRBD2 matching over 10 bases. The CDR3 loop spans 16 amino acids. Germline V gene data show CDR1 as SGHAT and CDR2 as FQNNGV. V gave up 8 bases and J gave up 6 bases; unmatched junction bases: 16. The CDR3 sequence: CASAALGLAGEGEQYF. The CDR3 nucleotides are TGTGCCAGCGCGGCCCTGGGTCTAGCGGGAGAAGGCGAGCAGTACTTC.

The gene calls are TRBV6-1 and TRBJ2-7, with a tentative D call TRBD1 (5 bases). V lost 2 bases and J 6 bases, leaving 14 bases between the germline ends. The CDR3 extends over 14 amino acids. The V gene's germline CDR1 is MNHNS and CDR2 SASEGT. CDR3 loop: CASSERGKGPEQYF. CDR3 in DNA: TGTGCCAGCAGTGAAAGGGGTAAAGGGCCCGAGCAGTACTTC.

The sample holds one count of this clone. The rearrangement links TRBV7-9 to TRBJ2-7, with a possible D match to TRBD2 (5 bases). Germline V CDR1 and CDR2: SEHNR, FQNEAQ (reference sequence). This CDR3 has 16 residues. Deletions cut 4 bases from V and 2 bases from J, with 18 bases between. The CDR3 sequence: CASSSQAGHGPYEQYF. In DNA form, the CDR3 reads TGTGCCAGCAGCTCCCAGGCGGGTCACGGGCCCTACGAGCAGTACTTC.